Listed below are T cell receptor beta chains from one sample, sequenced in a study of shared clonotypes between healthy human individuals. The table came from immunoSEQ multiplex PCR; TCRdb's copy has only in-frame clones and leaves some out. The sample has under 2,000,000 clones; roughly 94% are singletons. The specimen sequenced was naive CD8+ T cells sorted from blood. Every receptor here comes from a young man in good health. Both conserved end residues are part of each CDR3. Each record gives: V gene, clone size, D gene, J gene, CDR3 DNA, CDR3 protein. A D gene is named only where the DNA matches it firmly. Clone size, where shown, is once, few, many, or a class for clones that have expanded.

V: TRBV5-4
size: .
D: TRBD1
J: TRBJ1-2
DNA: TGTGCCAGCAGCCCCGCCCCAGGGGGCGCAAACTATGGCTACACCTTC
CDR3: CASSPAPGGANYGYTF

V: TRBV5-3
size: once
D: .
J: TRBJ2-7
DNA: TGTGCCAGAAGCTTGGAGCACGCATACTCCTACGAGCAGTACTTC
CDR3: CARSLEHAYSYEQYF

V: TRBV25-1
size: .
D: .
J: TRBJ2-7
DNA: TGCGCAACAGGGGTCGGGGGATCCTACGAGCAGTACTTC
CDR3: CATGVGGSYEQYF

V: TRBV9
size: .
D: TRBD2
J: TRBJ2-1
DNA: TGTGCCAGCAGCTTAGGGAGACTAGCGGGGGGCTTCTCCTACAATGAGCAGTTCTTC
CDR3: CASSLGRLAGGFSYNEQFF

V: TRBV9
size: .
D: .
J: TRBJ2-7
DNA: TGTGCCAGCGATGCAGGGGATCAGGGCGAGCAGTACTTC
CDR3: CASDAGDQGEQYF

V: TRBV7-9
size: once
D: TRBD1
J: TRBJ1-4
DNA: TGTGCCAGCAGCCCAGGACAGGGTTTACAGGGACTGTTTTTT
CDR3: CASSPGQGLQGLFF

V: TRBV7-9
size: .
D: TRBD1
J: TRBJ1-1
DNA: TGTGCCAGCAGCCCAGGGGGGACAGGGGTCCAGGACACTGAAGCTTTCTTT
CDR3: CASSPGGTGVQDTEAFF

V: TRBV5-6
size: .
D: .
J: TRBJ2-1
DNA: TGTGCCAGCAGCCGCAGGGTGGATGAGCAGTTCTTC
CDR3: CASSRRVDEQFF

V: TRBV27
size: .
D: .
J: TRBJ2-3
DNA: TGTGCCAGCAGTTACACAGTTGGAGATACGCAGTATTTT
CDR3: CASSYTVGDTQYF

V: TRBV9
size: .
D: TRBD2
J: TRBJ2-7
DNA: TGTGCCAGCAGCGCTAGCGGGCCTACCTACGAGCAGTACTTC
CDR3: CASSASGPTYEQYF

V: TRBV5-4
size: once
D: .
J: TRBJ2-3
DNA: TGTGCCAGCAGCTTTTCAGGTGGGGGCACGGATACGCAGTATTTT
CDR3: CASSFSGGGTDTQYF

V: TRBV6-4
size: .
D: .
J: TRBJ2-1
DNA: TGTGCCAGCAGTGCCGAGGACTCCTACAATGAGCAGTTCTTC
CDR3: CASSAEDSYNEQFF

V: TRBV27
size: .
D: .
J: TRBJ2-7
DNA: TGTGCCAGCGGAGGGGGGGGCGGAGAGGCCTACGAGCAGTACTTC
CDR3: CASGGGGGEAYEQYF

V: TRBV18
size: .
D: .
J: TRBJ1-5
DNA: TGTGCCAGCTCACCAGGGGAGGGCGGCAATCAGCCCCAGCATTTT
CDR3: CASSPGEGGNQPQHF

V: TRBV10-1
size: .
D: .
J: TRBJ2-1
DNA: TGCGCCAGCAGTGAAAGGGCAGCCCTAAATGAGCAGTTCTTC
CDR3: CASSERAALNEQFF

V: TRBV5-1
size: .
D: .
J: TRBJ2-3
DNA: TGCGCCAGCAGCTCTACGGAGGGTACAGATACGCAGTATTTT
CDR3: CASSSTEGTDTQYF

V: TRBV30
size: .
D: .
J: TRBJ2-5
DNA: TGTGCCTGGGGCCTTTCAGAGGAGGAGACCCAGTACTTC
CDR3: CAWGLSEEETQYF

V: TRBV27
size: .
D: .
J: TRBJ1-2
DNA: TGTGCCAGCAGTTCGGGGCCCCTAGGTAACTATGGCTACACCTTC
CDR3: CASSSGPLGNYGYTF

V: TRBV9
size: once
D: .
J: TRBJ2-7
DNA: TGTGCCAGCAGCGTAGCCCTTCTGGGGGAGCAGTACTTC
CDR3: CASSVALLGEQYF

V: TRBV15
size: .
D: .
J: TRBJ2-5
DNA: TGTGCCACCAGCAGCCCTTCCGAGACCCAGTACTTC
CDR3: CATSSPSETQYF

V: TRBV9
size: .
D: TRBD1
J: TRBJ2-1
DNA: TGTGCCAGCAGCGATGGGACAGGGGAAAGGGGAGAGCAGTTCTTC
CDR3: CASSDGTGERGEQFF

V: TRBV6-5
size: .
D: .
J: TRBJ2-7
DNA: TGTGCCAGCAGTGTCGGCAGGGACTACGAGCAGTACTTC
CDR3: CASSVGRDYEQYF

V: TRBV13
size: .
D: .
J: TRBJ2-7
DNA: TGTGCCAGCAGCATCGGACGAAACGAGCAGTACTTC
CDR3: CASSIGRNEQYF

V: TRBV10-3
size: .
D: .
J: TRBJ1-4
DNA: TGTGCCATCAGCCAGTCCGGGGTGAATGAAAAACTGTTTTTT
CDR3: CAISQSGVNEKLFF

V: TRBV7-9
size: .
D: .
J: TRBJ1-1
DNA: TGTGCCAGCAGCCCCGTGATGAACACTGAAGCTTTCTTT
CDR3: CASSPVMNTEAFF

V: TRBV30
size: once
D: .
J: TRBJ1-6
DNA: TGTGCCTGGAGTGTGGCCGGGGCTGGTTCACCCCTCCACTTT
CDR3: CAWSVAGAGSPLHF

V: TRBV6-5
size: .
D: TRBD2
J: TRBJ2-1
DNA: TGTGCCAGCAGTTACTTCGGGACTAGCAACTACAATGAGCAGTTCTTC
CDR3: CASSYFGTSNYNEQFF

V: TRBV25-1
size: .
D: .
J: TRBJ2-2
DNA: TGTGCCAGCAACCTGGGGTCCGGGGAGCTGTTTTTT
CDR3: CASNLGSGELFF

V: TRBV6-1
size: .
D: .
J: TRBJ2-5
DNA: TGTGCCAGCAGTGAAAGGGGACCCCTCCAAGAGACCCAGTACTTC
CDR3: CASSERGPLQETQYF

V: TRBV9
size: .
D: .
J: TRBJ2-3
DNA: TGTGCCAGCAGTGGGCAAGGGGTTACAGATACGCAGTATTTT
CDR3: CASSGQGVTDTQYF

V: TRBV7-9
size: .
D: .
J: TRBJ1-2
DNA: TGTGCCAGCAGCTACCCGGGCCTGTATGGCTACACCTTC
CDR3: CASSYPGLYGYTF

V: TRBV29-1
size: .
D: .
J: TRBJ1-4
DNA: TGCAGCGCCCGGGACATCGGTAAGGAAAAACTGTTTTTT
CDR3: CSARDIGKEKLFF

V: TRBV5-1
size: .
D: .
J: TRBJ2-1
DNA: TGCGCCAGCACTCCCGGGACGATGGGGGAGCAGTTCTTC
CDR3: CASTPGTMGEQFF

V: TRBV27
size: few
D: TRBD1
J: TRBJ1-5
DNA: TGTGCCAGCAGTTTAGGCGGGACAGGGTATGGGCAGCCCCAGCATTTT
CDR3: CASSLGGTGYGQPQHF

V: TRBV7-9
size: once
D: .
J: TRBJ1-1
DNA: TGTGCCAGCAGCTTAGGGCTAGAAGCTTTCTTT
CDR3: CASSLGLEAFF

V: TRBV4-1
size: .
D: .
J: TRBJ1-1
DNA: TGCGCCAGCAGCCAATCTCAGGGGTTTACGGGTTTGTTCACTGAAGCTTTCTTT
CDR3: CASSQSQGFTGLFTEAFF

V: TRBV14
size: .
D: .
J: TRBJ1-1
DNA: TGTGCCAGCAGCCAGTGGGGGCTGAACACTGAAGCTTTCTTT
CDR3: CASSQWGLNTEAFF

V: TRBV28
size: .
D: .
J: TRBJ1-5
DNA: TGTGCCAGCAGTAATGTCGATAGCAATCAGCCCCAGCATTTT
CDR3: CASSNVDSNQPQHF

V: TRBV7-9
size: once
D: .
J: TRBJ2-7
DNA: TGTGCCAGCAGCTCCCGGACAGATGGCTACGAGCAGTACTTC
CDR3: CASSSRTDGYEQYF

V: TRBV6-5
size: .
D: .
J: TRBJ1-1
DNA: TGTGCCAGCAGTTACCTGCCCGGTCAGGACAAAGCTTTCTTT
CDR3: CASSYLPGQDKAFF

V: TRBV7-9
size: .
D: TRBD2
J: TRBJ2-7
DNA: TGTGCCAGCAGCCTAGCGGTTTCCGAGCAGTACTTC
CDR3: CASSLAVSEQYF

V: TRBV28
size: .
D: .
J: TRBJ1-1
DNA: TGTGCCAGCAGTCGACTACAGGAATCGAACACTGAAGCTTTCTTT
CDR3: CASSRLQESNTEAFF

V: TRBV7-6
size: .
D: .
J: TRBJ1-6
DNA: TGTGCCAGCAGCTTAGCCAGTGGTAATTCACCCCTCCACTTT
CDR3: CASSLASGNSPLHF

V: TRBV4-1
size: .
D: .
J: TRBJ2-3
DNA: TGCGCCAGCAGCCAAGATAGGGGCGCAGATACGCAGTATTTT
CDR3: CASSQDRGADTQYF

V: TRBV11-2
size: .
D: .
J: TRBJ2-7
DNA: TGTGCCAGCACCAGGCCCTCGGGGAAGTCCTACGAGCAGTACTTC
CDR3: CASTRPSGKSYEQYF

V: TRBV30
size: once
D: .
J: TRBJ1-1
DNA: TGTGCCTGGGAACAGGGCATCGGCACTGAAGCTTTCTTT
CDR3: CAWEQGIGTEAFF

V: TRBV5-6
size: .
D: .
J: TRBJ2-7
DNA: TGTGCCAGCAGCTCTCTCCGGGACGCCTCCTACGAGCAGTACTTC
CDR3: CASSSLRDASYEQYF

V: TRBV2
size: .
D: TRBD2
J: TRBJ2-3
DNA: TGTGCCAGCCCCGGGGCTAGCGGGAGGGCGGCAGATACGCAGTATTTT
CDR3: CASPGASGRAADTQYF

V: TRBV7-9
size: .
D: .
J: TRBJ1-1
DNA: TGTGCCAGCAGCCAACAGGGCGCTGAAGCTTTCTTT
CDR3: CASSQQGAEAFF

V: TRBV4-3
size: .
D: TRBD1
J: TRBJ1-3
DNA: TGCGCCAGCAGCCAAGATGCTACAGGGGTTGGAAACACCATATATTTT
CDR3: CASSQDATGVGNTIYF

V: TRBV15
size: .
D: .
J: TRBJ2-1
DNA: TGTGCCACCAGCAGAGAACGTATTGCGGCGTACAATGAGCAGTTCTTC
CDR3: CATSRERIAAYNEQFF

V: TRBV14
size: .
D: .
J: TRBJ1-2
DNA: TGTGCCAGCAGCCAAGTAGAAATCAGGGGCCACACAAACTATGGCTACACCTTC
CDR3: CASSQVEIRGHTNYGYTF

V: TRBV30
size: few
D: TRBD1
J: TRBJ2-7
DNA: TGTGCCTGGAGTATGGGACAGGGCTACGAGCAGTACTTC
CDR3: CAWSMGQGYEQYF